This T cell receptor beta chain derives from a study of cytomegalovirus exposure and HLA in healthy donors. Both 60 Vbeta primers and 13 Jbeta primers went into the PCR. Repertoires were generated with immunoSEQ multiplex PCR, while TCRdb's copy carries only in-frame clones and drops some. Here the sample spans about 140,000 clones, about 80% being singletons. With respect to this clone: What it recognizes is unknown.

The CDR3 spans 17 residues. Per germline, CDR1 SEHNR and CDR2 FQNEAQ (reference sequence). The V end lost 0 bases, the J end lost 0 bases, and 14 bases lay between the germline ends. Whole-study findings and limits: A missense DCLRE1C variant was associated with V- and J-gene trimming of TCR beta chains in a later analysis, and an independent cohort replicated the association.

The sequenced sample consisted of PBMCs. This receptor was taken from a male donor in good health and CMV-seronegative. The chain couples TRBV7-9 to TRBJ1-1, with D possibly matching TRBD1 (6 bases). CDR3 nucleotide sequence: TGTGCCAGCAGCTTAGCGAAGGGGGGGGTAGTGAACACTGAAGCTTTCTTT. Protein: CASSLAKGGVVNTEAFF. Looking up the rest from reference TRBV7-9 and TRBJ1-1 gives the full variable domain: DTGVSQNPRHKITKRGQNVTFRCDPISEHNRLYWYRQTLGQGPEFLTYFQNEAQLEKSRLLSDRFSAERPKGSFSTLEIQRTEQGDSAMYLCASSLAKGGVVNTEAFFGQGTRLTVV.